What follows is one T cell receptor beta chain and its context. Antigen: not known. MiXCR, run by TCRdb on the reads, gives a single entry per CDR3 protein. The top ten clones hold roughly 18% of a sample with under 850,000 distinct CDR3 sequences, 30% to 40% of them seen once. The CDR3 is 15 residues long. The V end lost 5 bases, the J end lost 7 bases, and 18 bases lay between the germline ends. The germline V gene encodes CDR1 DFQATT and CDR2 SNEGSKA (reference sequence). The entry originates in a study of T cell repertoires in cytomegalovirus infection. On the study more broadly: CMV infection plus the matching HLA type was flagged by public TCR beta signatures.

Broader study findings: HLA-C-restricted CMV-specific TCR beta clonotypes were dominant in the ex vivo response.

The chain has TRBV20-1 and TRBJ1-6; D gene unclear. The clonotype was recovered from a human donor in good health (CMV status not recorded). Some clones in this sample may be carry-over from other donors' samples. Sequencing was performed on cultured PBMCs, taken from culture after CMV antigen stimulation. The CDR3 loop reads CSARWEDRVNSPLHF. CDR3 bases: TGCAGTGCTCGATGGGAGGACCGGGTAAATTCACCCCTCCACTTT.